This T cell receptor (beta chain) was profiled in a study of CD8 T cell repertoires and HIV-1 epitope variants (TCRdb year 2020). Regarding the complete study: T cells were stimulated in separate culture wells with each of twenty-five peptides representing autologous and known Gag and Nef epitope variants. Cultures ran for 9 to 11 days in IMDM with gentamicin, with half-media changes on days 3 and 7 adding IL-2, IL-7 and IL-15. A CMV, EBV and flu peptide pool, the Ebola AY9 epitope as negative control, and a no-peptide well were included as control conditions. An aliquot of 1M T cells was saved as an uncultured baseline condition, separate from the 75 to 95 T cell cultures. Tested epitopes included three Gag epitope families and Nef HW9 and YT9. Using the EasySep Human T Cell Enrichment Kit, T cells were enriched and then co-cultured with an equal number of autologous T cell-negative cells acting as antigen-presenting cells. A total of more than 75 T cell cultures were run, with each culture condition done in triplicate except for one peptide, which was done in duplicate. What the study reported, not specific to this receptor: A few clonotypes recognized the Nef KF9 family and one clonotype recognized the HW9 family, while no responses were seen to the TAALDMSHF plasma variant. About ten antigen-specific TCR beta clonotypes were identified, of which about six appeared to be cross-reactive for autologous or known escape epitope variants. Only TCR beta chains were identified by the assay, and proliferation to antigen, not T cell function or cytokine profile, was indicated.

A note on this clone: Its antigen remains unidentified. Nothing much larger sits one base from this clone, and base qualities are not available.

Sequencing of TCR beta CDR3 regions was done on the immunoSEQ platform at survey depth. The QIAamp DNA micro kit was used to extract genomic DNA from every cultured and uncultured CD8+ T cell population. The study's own analysis went as follows. Samples with under 5,000 productive reads were excluded, and this exclusion removed 5 of the 75 HIV peptide-stimulated cultures. A MANAFEST web app trimmed sequences to CDR3 and removed nonproductive sequences, CDR3s under 5 amino acids, and those not starting C or ending F/W. Antigen-specific clonotypes had to expand in at least 2 of 3 replicates versus no-peptide control at FDR 0.01, only within one epitope family. A frequency at least fivefold higher than in wells stimulated with peptides from other epitope families was additionally required for specific clonotypes. The source is immuneACCESS, and TCRdb retained only in-frame sequences with V and J called. Part of the clones is not carried over; for the studies checked, unresolved V genes explain less than half of this, and the remainder is unexplained. V and J calls and clone size follow that table, whereas D and trimming were derived from the DNA. The sample table records some 7,000 clones; 60% to 75% of these occur just once. Clones ranked in the top ten supply around 42% of the sample.

The EasySep Human CD8+ T Cell Enrichment Kit was used on day 10 to isolate CD8+ T cells from every culture. The V and J ends are trimmed by 0 bases and 4 bases, leaving 9 bases between them. The CDR3 spans 15 residues, from the cysteine through the phenylalanine. Only the CDR3 portion is preserved as DNA: 45 bases, with reading frame beginning at the first base. As encoded in the germline V gene, CDR1 is ENHRY while CDR2 is SYGVKD. Recombination joined TRBV10-3 with TRBJ2-2, with no confident D gene call. This receptor was obtained from a male donor with HIV. Sequencing used cultured CD8+ T cells derived from PBMCs. The CDR3 reads CAISESLAVTGELFF. The sequenced DNA: TGTGCCATCAGTGAGTCGCTGGCGGTCACCGGGGAGCTGTTTTTT.